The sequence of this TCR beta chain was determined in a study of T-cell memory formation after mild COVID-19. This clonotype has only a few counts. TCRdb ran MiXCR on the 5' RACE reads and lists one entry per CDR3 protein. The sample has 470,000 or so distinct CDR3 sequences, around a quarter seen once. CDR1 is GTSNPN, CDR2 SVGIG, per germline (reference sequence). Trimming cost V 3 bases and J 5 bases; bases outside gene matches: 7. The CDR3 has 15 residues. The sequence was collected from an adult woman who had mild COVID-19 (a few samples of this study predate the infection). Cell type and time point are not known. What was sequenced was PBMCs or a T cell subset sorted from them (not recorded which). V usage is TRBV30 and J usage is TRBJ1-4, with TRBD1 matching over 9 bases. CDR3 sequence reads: CAWSPGTGINEKLFF. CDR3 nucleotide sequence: TGTGCCTGGAGCCCAGGGACAGGGATAAATGAAAAACTGTTTTTT.